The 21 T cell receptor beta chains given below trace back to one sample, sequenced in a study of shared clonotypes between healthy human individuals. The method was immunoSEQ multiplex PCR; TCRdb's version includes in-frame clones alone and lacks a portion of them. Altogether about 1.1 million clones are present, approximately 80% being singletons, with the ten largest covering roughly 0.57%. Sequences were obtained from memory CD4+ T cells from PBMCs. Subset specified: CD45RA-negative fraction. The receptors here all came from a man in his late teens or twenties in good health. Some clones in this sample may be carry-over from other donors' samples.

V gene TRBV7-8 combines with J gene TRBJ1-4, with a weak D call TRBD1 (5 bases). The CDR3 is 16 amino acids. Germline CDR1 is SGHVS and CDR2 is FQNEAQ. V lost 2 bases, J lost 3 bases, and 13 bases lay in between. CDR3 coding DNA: TGTGCCAGCAGCTTACAACCCAGGGAGGCTAATGAAAAACTGTTTTTT. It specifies CASSLQPREANEKLFF.

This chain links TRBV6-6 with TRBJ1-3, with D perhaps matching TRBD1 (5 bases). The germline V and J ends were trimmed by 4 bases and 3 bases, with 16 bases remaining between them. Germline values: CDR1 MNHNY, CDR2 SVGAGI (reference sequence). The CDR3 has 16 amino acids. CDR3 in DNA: TGTGCCAGCAGTTCGGCTATGGGGGGAAGTGGAAACACCATATATTTT. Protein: CASSSAMGGSGNTIYF.

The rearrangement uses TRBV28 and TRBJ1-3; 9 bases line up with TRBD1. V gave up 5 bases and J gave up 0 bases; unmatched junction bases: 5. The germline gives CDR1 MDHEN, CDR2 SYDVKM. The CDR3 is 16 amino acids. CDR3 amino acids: CASSRGTGTSGNTIYF. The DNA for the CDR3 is TGTGCCAGCAGTAGAGGGACAGGGACCTCTGGAAACACCATATATTTT. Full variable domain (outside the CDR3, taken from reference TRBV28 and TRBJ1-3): DVKVTQSSRYLVKRTGEKVFLECVQDMDHENMFWYRQDPGLGLRLIYFSYDVKMKEKGDIPEGYSVSREKKERFSLILESASTNQTSMYLCASSRGTGTSGNTIYFGEGSWLTVV.

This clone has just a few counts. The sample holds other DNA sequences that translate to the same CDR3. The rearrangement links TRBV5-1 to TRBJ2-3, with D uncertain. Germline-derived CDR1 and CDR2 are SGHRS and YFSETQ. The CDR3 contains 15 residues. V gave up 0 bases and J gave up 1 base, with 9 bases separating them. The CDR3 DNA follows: TGCGCCAGCAGCTTGGAGGTCGCGGGCACAGATACGCAGTATTTT. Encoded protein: CASSLEVAGTDTQYF.

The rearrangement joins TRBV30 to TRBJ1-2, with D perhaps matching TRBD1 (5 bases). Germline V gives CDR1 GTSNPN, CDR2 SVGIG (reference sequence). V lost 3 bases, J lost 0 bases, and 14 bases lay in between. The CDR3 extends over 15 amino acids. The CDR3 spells CAWRRAGFANYGYTF. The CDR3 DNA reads TGTGCCTGGAGAAGAGCAGGGTTTGCTAACTATGGCTACACCTTC.

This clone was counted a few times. CDR3 amino acids: CASSLGQISNQPQHF. For the CDR3, the DNA is TGCGCCAGCAGCCTTGGGCAGATAAGCAATCAGCCCCAGCATTTT. The chain combines TRBV4-1 with TRBJ1-5; D gene unclear. V lost 4 bases and J 1 base, leaving 11 bases between the germline ends. CDR1 is MGHRA, CDR2 YSYEKL, per germline. The CDR3 loop spans 15 amino acids.

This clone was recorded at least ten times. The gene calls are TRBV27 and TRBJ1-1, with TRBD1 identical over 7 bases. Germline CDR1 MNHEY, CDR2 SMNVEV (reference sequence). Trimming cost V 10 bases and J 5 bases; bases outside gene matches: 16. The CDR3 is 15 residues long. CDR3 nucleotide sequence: TGTGCCACCAGGGGGAGGGCAGGGACGCAAACTGAAGCTTTCTTT. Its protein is CATRGRAGTQTEAFF.

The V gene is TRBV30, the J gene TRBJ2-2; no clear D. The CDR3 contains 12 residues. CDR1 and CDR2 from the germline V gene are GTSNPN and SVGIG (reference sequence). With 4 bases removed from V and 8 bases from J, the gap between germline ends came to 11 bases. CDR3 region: CAWNAYRGELFF. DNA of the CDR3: TGTGCCTGGAACGCGTATAGGGGGGAGCTGTTTTTT.

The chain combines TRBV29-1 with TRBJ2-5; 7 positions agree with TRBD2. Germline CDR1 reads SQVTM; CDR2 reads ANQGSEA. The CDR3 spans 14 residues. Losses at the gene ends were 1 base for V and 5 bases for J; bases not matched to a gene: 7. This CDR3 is CSVEVGAGAETQYF. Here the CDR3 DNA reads TGCAGCGTTGAAGTTGGGGCGGGAGCTGAGACCCAGTACTTC. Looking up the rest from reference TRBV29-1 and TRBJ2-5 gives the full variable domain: SAVISQKPSRDICQRGTSLTIQCQVDSQVTMMFWYRQQPGQSLTLIATANQGSEATYESGFVIDKFPISRPNLTFSTLTVSNMSPEDSSIYLCSVEVGAGAETQYFGPGTRLLVL.

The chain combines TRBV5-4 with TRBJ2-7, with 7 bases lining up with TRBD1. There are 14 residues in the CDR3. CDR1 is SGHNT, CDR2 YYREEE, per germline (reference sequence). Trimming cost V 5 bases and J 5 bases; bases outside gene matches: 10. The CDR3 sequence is CASSSSRGSNEQYF. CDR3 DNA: TGTGCCAGCAGTTCGAGCAGGGGGAGCAACGAGCAGTACTTC.

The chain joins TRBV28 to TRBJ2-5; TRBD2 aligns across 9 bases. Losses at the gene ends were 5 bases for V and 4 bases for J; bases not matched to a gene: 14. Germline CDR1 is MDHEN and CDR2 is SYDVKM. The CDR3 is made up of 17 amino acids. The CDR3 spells CASSTTFIAGVGETQYF. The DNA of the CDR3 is TGTGCCAGCAGTACCACGTTTATAGCGGGAGTAGGAGAGACCCAGTACTTC.

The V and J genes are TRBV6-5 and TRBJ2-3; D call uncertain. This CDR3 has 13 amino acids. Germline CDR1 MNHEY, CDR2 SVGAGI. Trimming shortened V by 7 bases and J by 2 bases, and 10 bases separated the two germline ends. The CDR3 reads CASKQFATDTQYF. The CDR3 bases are TGTGCCAGCAAGCAGTTCGCCACAGATACGCAGTATTTT.

The chain's CDR3 is CASSPRYLGGNTIYF. CDR3 nucleotides: TGTGCCAGCAGCCCAAGATACTTGGGGGGAAACACCATATATTTT. The genes are TRBV7-8 and TRBJ1-3; D is ambiguous. V lost 5 bases and J lost 4, with 15 bases in between. Germline loops: CDR1 SGHVS, CDR2 FQNEAQ. The CDR3 is made up of 15 amino acids.

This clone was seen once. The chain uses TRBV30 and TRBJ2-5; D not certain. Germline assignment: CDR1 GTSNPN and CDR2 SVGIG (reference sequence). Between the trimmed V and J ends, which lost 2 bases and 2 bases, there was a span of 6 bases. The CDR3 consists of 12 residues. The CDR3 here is CAWSQQQETQYF. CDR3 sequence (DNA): TGTGCCTGGAGTCAACAGCAAGAGACCCAGTACTTC.

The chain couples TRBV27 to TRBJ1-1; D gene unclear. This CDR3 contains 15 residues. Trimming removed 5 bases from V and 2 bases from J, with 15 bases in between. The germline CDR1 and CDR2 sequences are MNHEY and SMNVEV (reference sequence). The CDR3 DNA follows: TGTGCCAGCAGTATGCGGGGAACCGTCAACACTGAAGCTTTCTTT. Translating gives CASSMRGTVNTEAFF.

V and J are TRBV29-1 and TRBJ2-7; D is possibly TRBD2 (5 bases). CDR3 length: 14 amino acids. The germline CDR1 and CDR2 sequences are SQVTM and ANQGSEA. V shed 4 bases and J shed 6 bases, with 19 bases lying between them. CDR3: CSVAMTNQYSEQYF. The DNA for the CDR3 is TGCAGCGTTGCAATGACTAACCAATATTCCGAGCAGTACTTC.

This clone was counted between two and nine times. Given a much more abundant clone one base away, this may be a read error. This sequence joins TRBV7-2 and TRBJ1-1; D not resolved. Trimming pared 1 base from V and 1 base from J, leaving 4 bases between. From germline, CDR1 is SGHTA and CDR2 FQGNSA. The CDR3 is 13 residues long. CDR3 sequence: CASSLDTNTEAFF. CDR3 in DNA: TGTGCCAGCAGCTTAGACACGAACACTGAAGCTTTCTTT.

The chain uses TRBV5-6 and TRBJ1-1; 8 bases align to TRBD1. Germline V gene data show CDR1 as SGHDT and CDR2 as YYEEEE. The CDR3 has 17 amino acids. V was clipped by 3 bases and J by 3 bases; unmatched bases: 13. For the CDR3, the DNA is TGTGCCAGCAGCTCAACAGGGGGGCCAAGGATGGACACTGAAGCTTTCTTT. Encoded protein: CASSSTGGPRMDTEAFF.

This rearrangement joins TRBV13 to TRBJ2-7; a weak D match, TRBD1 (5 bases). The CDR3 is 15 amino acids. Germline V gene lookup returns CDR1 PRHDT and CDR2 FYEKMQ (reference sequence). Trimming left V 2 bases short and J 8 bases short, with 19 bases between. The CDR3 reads CASSLRQTNIGKQYF. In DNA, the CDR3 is TGTGCCAGCAGCTTACGACAGACAAATATCGGTAAGCAGTACTTC.

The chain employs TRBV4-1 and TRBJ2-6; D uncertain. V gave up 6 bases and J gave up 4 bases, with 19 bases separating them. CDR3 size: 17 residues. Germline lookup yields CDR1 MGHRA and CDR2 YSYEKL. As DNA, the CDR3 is TGCGCCAGCAGAGACGCGACCTTACAAGCCGGGGCCAACGTCCTGACTTTC. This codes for CASRDATLQAGANVLTF.

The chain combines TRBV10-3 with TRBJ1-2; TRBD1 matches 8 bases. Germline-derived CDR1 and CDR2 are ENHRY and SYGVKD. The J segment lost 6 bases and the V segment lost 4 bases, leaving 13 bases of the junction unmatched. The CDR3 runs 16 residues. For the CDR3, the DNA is TGTGCCATCAGTGCCTACCCCAGGGGGCAAGGCGATGGCTACACCTTC. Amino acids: CAISAYPRGQGDGYTF.